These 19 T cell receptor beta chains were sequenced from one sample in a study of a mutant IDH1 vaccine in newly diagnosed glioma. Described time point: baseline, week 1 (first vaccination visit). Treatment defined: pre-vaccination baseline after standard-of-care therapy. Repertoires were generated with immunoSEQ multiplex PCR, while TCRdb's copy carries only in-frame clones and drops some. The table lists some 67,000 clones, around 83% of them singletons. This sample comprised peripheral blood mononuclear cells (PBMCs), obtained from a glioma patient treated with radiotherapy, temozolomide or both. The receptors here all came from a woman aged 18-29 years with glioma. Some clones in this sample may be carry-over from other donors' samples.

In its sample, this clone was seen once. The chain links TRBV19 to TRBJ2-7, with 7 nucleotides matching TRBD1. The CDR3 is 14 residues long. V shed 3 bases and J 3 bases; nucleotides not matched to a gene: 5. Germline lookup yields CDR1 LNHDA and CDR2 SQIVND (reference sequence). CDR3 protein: CASSMSYRGYEQYF. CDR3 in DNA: TGTGCCAGTAGTATGTCCTACAGGGGCTACGAGCAGTACTTC. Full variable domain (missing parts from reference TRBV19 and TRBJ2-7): DGGITQSPKYLFRKEGQNVTLSCEQNLNHDAMYWYRQDPGQGLRLIYYSQIVNDFQKGDIAEGYSVSREKKESFPLTVTSAQKNPTAFYLCASSMSYRGYEQYFGPGTRLTVT.

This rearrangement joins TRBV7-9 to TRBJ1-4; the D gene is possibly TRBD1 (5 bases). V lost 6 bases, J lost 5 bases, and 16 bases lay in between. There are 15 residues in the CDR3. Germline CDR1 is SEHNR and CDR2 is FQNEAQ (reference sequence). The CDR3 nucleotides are TGTGCCAGCAGACGGGGGGTAGGGGAGAATGAAAAACTGTTTTTT. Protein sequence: CASRRGVGENEKLFF. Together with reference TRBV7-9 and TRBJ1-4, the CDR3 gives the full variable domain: DTGVSQNPRHKITKRGQNVTFRCDPISEHNRLYWYRQTLGQGPEFLTYFQNEAQLEKSRLLSDRFSAERPKGSFSTLEIQRTEQGDSAMYLCASRRGVGENEKLFFGSGTQLSVL.

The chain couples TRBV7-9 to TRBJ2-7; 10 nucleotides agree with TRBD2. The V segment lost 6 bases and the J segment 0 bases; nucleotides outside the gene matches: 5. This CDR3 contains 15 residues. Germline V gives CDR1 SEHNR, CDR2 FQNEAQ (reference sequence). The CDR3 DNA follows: TGTGCCAGCAGTCCCCGGACTAGCGGCTCCTACGAGCAGTACTTC. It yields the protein CASSPRTSGSYEQYF. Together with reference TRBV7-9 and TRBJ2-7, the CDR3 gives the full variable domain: DTGVSQNPRHKITKRGQNVTFRCDPISEHNRLYWYRQTLGQGPEFLTYFQNEAQLEKSRLLSDRFSAERPKGSFSTLEIQRTEQGDSAMYLCASSPRTSGSYEQYFGPGTRLTVT.

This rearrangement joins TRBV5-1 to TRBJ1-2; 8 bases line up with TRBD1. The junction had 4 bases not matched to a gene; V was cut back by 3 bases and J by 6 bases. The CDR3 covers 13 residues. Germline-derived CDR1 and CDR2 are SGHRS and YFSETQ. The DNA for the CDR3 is TGCGCCAGCAGCTCGACAGGGGACCATGGCTACACCTTC. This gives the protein CASSSTGDHGYTF.

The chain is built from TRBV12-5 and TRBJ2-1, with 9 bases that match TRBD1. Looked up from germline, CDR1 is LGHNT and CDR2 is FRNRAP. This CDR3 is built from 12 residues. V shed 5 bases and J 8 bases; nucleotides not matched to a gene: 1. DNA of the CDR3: TGTGCTAGTGGTACAGGGGGCTATGAGCAGTTCTTC. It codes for CASGTGGYEQFF.

The CDR3 region is CASSSRGGNTGELFF. CDR3 bases: TGTGCCAGCAGTTCCCGGGGGGGGAACACCGGGGAGCTGTTTTTT. This rearrangement joins TRBV6-5 to TRBJ2-2; 8 bases align to TRBD2. Germline CDR1 MNHEY, CDR2 SVGAGI. The junction had 2 bases not matched to a gene; V was cut back by 4 bases and J by 1 base. The CDR3 sequence is 15 residues long.

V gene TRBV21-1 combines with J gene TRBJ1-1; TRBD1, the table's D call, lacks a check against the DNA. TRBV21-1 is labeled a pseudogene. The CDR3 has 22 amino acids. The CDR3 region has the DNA TGTGCCAGCAGCAAAAGGTCCGGACAGGGGGCTGCGAGACTTCTTGCGGACACTGAAGCTTTCTTT. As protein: CASSKRSGQGAARLLADTEAFF.

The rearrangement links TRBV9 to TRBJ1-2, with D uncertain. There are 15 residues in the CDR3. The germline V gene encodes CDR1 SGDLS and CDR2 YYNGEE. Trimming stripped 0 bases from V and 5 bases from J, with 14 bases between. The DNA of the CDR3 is TGTGCCAGCAGCGTAGAGGGAGGAGATACATATGGCTACACCTTC. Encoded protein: CASSVEGGDTYGYTF.

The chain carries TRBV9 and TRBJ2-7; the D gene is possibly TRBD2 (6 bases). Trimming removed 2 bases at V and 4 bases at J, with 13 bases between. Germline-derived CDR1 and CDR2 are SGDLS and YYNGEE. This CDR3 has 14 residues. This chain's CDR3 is CASSVRGEGYEQYF. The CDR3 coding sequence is TGTGCCAGCAGCGTGCGGGGAGAGGGATACGAGCAGTACTTC. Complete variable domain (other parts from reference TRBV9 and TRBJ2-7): DSGVTQTPKHLITATGQRVTLRCSPRSGDLSVYWYQQSLDQGLQFLIQYYNGEERAKGNILERFSAQQFPDLHSELNLSSLELGDSALYFCASSVRGEGYEQYFGPGTRLTVT.

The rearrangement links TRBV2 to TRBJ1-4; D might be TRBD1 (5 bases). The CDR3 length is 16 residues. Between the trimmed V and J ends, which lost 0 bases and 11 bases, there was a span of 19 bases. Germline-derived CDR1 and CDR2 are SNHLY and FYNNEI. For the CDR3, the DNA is TGTGCCAGCAGTGAAGCGCTTCAGGGTAGAGCTGGGAAACTGTTTTTT. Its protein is CASSEALQGRAGKLFF.

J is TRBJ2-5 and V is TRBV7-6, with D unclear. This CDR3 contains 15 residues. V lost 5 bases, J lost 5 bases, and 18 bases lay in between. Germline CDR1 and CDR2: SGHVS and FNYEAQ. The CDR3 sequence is CASSPRATGAETQYF. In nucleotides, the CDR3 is TGTGCCAGCAGCCCGCGAGCAACTGGAGCGGAGACCCAGTACTTC.

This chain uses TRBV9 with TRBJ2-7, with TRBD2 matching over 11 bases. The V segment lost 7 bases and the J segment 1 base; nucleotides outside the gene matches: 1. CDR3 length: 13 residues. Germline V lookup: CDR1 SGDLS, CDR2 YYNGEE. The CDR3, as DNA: TGTGCCAGCGGGACTAGCGGTTCCTACGAGCAGTACTTC. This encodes CASGTSGSYEQYF.

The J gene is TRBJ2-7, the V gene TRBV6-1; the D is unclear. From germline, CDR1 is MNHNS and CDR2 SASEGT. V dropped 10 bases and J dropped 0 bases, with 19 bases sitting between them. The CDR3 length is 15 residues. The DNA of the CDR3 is TGTGCCACCCAGAGTCCTGACGCAAGCTCCTACGAGCAGTACTTC. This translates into CATQSPDASSYEQYF.

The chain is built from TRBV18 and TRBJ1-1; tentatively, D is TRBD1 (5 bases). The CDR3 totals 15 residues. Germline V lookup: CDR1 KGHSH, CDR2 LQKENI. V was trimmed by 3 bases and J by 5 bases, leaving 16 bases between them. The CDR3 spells CASSPVQGGLTEAFF. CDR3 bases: TGTGCCAGCTCACCTGTTCAGGGAGGGTTGACTGAAGCTTTCTTT.

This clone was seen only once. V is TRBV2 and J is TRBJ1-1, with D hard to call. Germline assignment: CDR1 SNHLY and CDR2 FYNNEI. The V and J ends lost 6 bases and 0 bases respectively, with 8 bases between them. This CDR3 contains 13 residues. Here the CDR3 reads CASRGGVNTEAFF. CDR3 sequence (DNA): TGTGCCAGCAGGGGTGGGGTGAACACTGAAGCTTTCTTT. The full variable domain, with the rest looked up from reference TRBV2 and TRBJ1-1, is EPEVTQTPSHQVTQMGQEVILRCVPISNHLYFYWYRQILGQKVEFLVSFYNNEISEKSEIFDDQFSVERPDGSNFTLKIRSTKLEDSAMYFCASRGGVNTEAFFGQGTRLTVV.

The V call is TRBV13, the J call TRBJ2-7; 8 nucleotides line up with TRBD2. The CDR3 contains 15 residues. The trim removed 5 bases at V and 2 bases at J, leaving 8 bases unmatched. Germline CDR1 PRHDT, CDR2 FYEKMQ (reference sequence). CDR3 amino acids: CASSPPSGGTYEQYF. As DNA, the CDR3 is TGTGCCAGCAGCCCGCCGAGCGGGGGTACCTACGAGCAGTACTTC.

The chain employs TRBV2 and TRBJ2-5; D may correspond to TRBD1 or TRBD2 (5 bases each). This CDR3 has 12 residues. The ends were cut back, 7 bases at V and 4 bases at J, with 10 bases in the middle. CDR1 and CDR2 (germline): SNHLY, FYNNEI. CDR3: CASMRGRETQYF. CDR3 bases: TGTGCCAGCATGAGGGGCAGAGAGACCCAGTACTTC.

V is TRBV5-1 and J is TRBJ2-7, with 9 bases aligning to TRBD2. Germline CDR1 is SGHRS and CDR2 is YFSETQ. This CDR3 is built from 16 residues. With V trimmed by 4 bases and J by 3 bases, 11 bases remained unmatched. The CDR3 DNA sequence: TGCGCCAGCAGCAAAACTAGCGGGTCTACTCACTACGAGCAGTACTTC. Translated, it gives CASSKTSGSTHYEQYF.

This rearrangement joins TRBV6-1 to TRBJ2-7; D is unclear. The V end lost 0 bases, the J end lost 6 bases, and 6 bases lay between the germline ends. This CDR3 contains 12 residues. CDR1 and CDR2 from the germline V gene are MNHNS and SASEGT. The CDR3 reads CASSEALSEQYF. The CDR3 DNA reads TGTGCCAGCAGTGAAGCGCTGAGCGAGCAGTACTTC.